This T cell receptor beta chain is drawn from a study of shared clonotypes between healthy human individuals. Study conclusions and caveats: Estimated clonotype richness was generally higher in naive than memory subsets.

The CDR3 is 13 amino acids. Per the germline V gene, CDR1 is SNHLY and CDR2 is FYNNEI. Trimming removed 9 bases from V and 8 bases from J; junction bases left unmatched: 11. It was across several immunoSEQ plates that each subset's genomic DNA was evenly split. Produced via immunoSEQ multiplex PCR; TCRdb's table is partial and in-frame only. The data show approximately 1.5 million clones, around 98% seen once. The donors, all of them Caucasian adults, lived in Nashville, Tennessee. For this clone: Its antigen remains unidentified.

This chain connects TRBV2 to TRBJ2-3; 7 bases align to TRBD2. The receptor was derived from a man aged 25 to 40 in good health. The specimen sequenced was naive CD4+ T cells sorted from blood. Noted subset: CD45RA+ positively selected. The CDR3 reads CARRVPTGGTQYF. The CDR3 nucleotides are TGTGCCAGACGGGTCCCAACGGGGGGTACGCAGTATTTT.